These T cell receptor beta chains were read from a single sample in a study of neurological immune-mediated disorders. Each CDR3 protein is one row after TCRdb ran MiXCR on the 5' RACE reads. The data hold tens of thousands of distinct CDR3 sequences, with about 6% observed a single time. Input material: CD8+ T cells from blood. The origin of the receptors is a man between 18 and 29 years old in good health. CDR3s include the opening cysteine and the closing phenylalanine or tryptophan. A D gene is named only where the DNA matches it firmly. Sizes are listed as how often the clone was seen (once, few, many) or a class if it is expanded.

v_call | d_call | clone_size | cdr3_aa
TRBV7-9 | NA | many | CASSLERAPQDF
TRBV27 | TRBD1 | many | CASSLNGQGFGYTF
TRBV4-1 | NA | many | CASSHDLASETQYF
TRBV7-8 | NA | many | CASSLGLVNEQFF
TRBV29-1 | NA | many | CSVVIGQYGYTF
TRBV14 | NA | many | CASSPRLRRATDTQYF
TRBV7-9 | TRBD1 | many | CASEQGQTSAEQYF
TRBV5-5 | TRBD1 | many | CASRGDRGPGNTIYF
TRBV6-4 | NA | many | CASSDWSDPTDTQYF
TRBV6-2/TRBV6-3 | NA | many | CASSYSAGGQPQHF
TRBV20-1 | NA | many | CSARDTDLIGTEAFF
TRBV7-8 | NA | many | CASSSGVWTQYF
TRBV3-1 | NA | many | CASSQGGYGVGELFF
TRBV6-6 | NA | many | CASTASDFPSYEQYF
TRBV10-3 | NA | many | CAISLTPQVKLFF